The source of this T cell receptor (beta chain) is a study of blood T cell repertoires in COVID-19. Original analysis: Amplification of reference gene primers was used by the study to estimate nucleated cell counts. Sequencing used immunoSEQ multiplex PCR; TCRdb keeps in-frame clones, though not all of them. V, J and clone size are those of that table, while D and trimming were read from the DNA. The sample holds fewer than 200,000 clones, 70% to 85% seen once. With 2 bases clipped from V and 13 bases from J, the junction kept 5 bases outside the gene matches. This CDR3 has 13 amino acids. CDR1 is MNHEY and CDR2 is SVGAGI in the germline V gene. Adults between about 18 and 89 years of age took part from 20 to 25 US areas. Participants reported their clinical history, and cohort assignment relied on those reports. Recovery meant two consecutive negative NP/OP PCR tests, professional clearance, or resolved symptoms.

The J gene is TRBJ2-1, the V gene TRBV6-5, with 10 bases matching TRBD2. Sequencing was done on a sample of PBMCs or T cells enriched from blood (not recorded which). The clonotype comes from a middle-aged man who had recovered from COVID-19. CDR3 residues: CASSYTLAGVQFF. CDR3 nucleotides: TGTGCCAGCAGTTACACGCTAGCGGGGGTCCAGTTCTTC.